The 10 T cell receptor beta chains given below trace back to one sample, sequenced in a study of blood T cells in healthy people across ages (dated by TCRdb to between 2014 and 2016). Library preparation employed 5' RACE. The run used an Illumina HiSeq 2500. A second PCR of roughly 7 to 11 cycles was performed with a sample-barcoded 5' primer and a J-beta primer mix. TCRdb applied fastp at Q25 and MiXCR to the public reads, then kept only in-frame beta chains. Every entry covers one CDR3 protein and lists the most common genes and DNA from its rows. A total of about 640,000 distinct CDR3 sequences appear in this sample, about 30% of them only once. The ten largest make up around 14% of the sample. The sample was blood. These receptors were obtained from a woman older than 75 in good health.

This clonotype occurred many times. The chain carries TRBV28 and TRBJ2-5; D may be TRBD2 (5 bases). This CDR3 has 16 residues. V was clipped by 6 bases and J by 4 bases, with 21 bases between them. CDR1 and CDR2 (germline): MDHEN, SYDVKM. CDR3: CASSEKGFRRLETQYF. In nucleotides, the CDR3 is TGTGCCAGCAGCGAAAAGGGTTTCAGGAGGCTAGAGACCCAGTACTTC.

In the case of this clonotype: At one boundary the junction diverges from the germline segment, which might be a read error. The CDR3, as DNA: TGCGCCAGCAGCCAAGATTACAACCTGGAGAATCAGCCCAAGCATTTT. Protein product: CASSQDYNLENQPKHF. V is TRBV4-3 and J is TRBJ1-5; D remains ambiguous. The CDR3 consists of 16 residues. The germline V gene has CDR1 LGHNA and CDR2 YSLEER.

The table lists this clonotype with a few counts. This may come from a read error, since a much larger clone is one base off. The V gene is TRBV20-1, the J gene TRBJ1-1; D gene unclear. Trimming stripped 5 bases from V and 0 bases from J, with 13 bases between. The germline gives CDR1 DFQATT, CDR2 SNEGSKA (reference sequence). This CDR3 region has 14 residues. CDR3 in DNA: TGCAGTGCTCCCCGGTCCCCCATGAACACTGAAGCTTTCTTT. Protein product: CSAPRSPMNTEAFF.

The chain combines TRBV3-1 with TRBJ2-7; 7 bases align to TRBD2. With 4 bases clipped from V and 10 bases from J, the junction kept 13 bases outside the gene matches. The CDR3 covers 14 residues. Germline V gives CDR1 LGHDT, CDR2 YNNKEL (reference sequence). The CDR3 region is CASSPGLVRESQYF. CDR3 DNA: TGTGCCAGCAGCCCCGGACTAGTGAGGGAGTCCCAGTACTTC.

This clonotype has more than one count but fewer than ten. This may be a read error: a much more frequent sequence differs by one nucleotide. The rearrangement uses TRBV28 and TRBJ2-5, with 8 nucleotides matching TRBD2. The CDR3 spans 15 residues. The germline CDR1 and CDR2 sequences are MDHEN and SYDVKM. V lost 3 bases to trimming and J lost 11 bases; unmatched junction nucleotides: 14. The CDR3 reads CASSLIGLASGEQYF. The CDR3 nucleotides read TGTGCCAGCAGTTTGATCGGACTAGCTTCTGGTGAGCAGTACTTC.

The chain uses TRBV18 and TRBJ2-5, with a tentative D call TRBD1 (5 bases). The J call may not be correct, given that the DNA end is closer to TRBJ2-7. CDR3 length: 12 amino acids. Germline values: CDR1 KGHSH, CDR2 LQKENI. The CDR3 sequence: CASSPVRDEQYF. The CDR3 DNA reads TGTGCCAGCTCCCCGGTCAGGGACGAGCAGTACTTC.

This clonotype was counted between two and nine times. The chain links TRBV7-2 to TRBJ1-1, with unresolved D. The length of the CDR3 is 14 residues. V lost 5 bases, J lost 10 bases, and 20 bases lay in between. CDR1 is SGHTA, CDR2 FQGNSA, per germline. The DNA for the CDR3 is TGTGCCAGCAGCCCCTTTTTAAGCAGCGCCGGAGCTTTCTTT. This translates into CASSPFLSSAGAFF.

This clonotype occurred a few times. This could be a read error, since a much larger clone is one nucleotide away. The chain joins TRBV6-5 to TRBJ2-1; perhaps D is TRBD1 or TRBD2 (5 bases each). This CDR3 has 16 residues. V lost 0 bases and J lost 10, with 19 bases in between. Germline-derived CDR1 and CDR2 are MNHEY and SVGAGI. In DNA form, the CDR3 reads TGTGCCAGCAGTTACTCGAGATCGGCAGGGAGCAAAGAGCAGTTCTTC. Translated, it gives CASSYSRSAGSKEQFF.

On this clonotype: A much larger clone differs from this one at a single base, so this may be a read error. The gene calls are TRBV25-1 and TRBJ2-7; 9 bases are shared with TRBD1. The V gene end was trimmed by 6 bases and the J gene end by 6 bases; junction bases not matched to a gene: 9. The germline V gene has CDR1 MGHDK and CDR2 SYGVNS. The CDR3 totals 14 residues. In nucleotides, the CDR3 is TGTGCCAGCAGGGAACCCCGGACAGGGGCCGAGCAGTACTTC. Amino acid sequence: CASREPRTGAEQYF.

This clonotype was seen repeatedly, ten times or more. This chain links TRBV4-3 with TRBJ1-2; tentatively, D is TRBD1 (6 bases). Germline CDR1 and CDR2: LGHNA and YSLEER. The V and J ends lost 1 base and 6 bases respectively, with 12 bases between them. The CDR3 covers 14 residues. The CDR3 here is CASSQGRGDNGYTF. The CDR3 bases are TGCGCCAGCAGCCAAGGTCGAGGGGACAATGGCTACACCTTC.